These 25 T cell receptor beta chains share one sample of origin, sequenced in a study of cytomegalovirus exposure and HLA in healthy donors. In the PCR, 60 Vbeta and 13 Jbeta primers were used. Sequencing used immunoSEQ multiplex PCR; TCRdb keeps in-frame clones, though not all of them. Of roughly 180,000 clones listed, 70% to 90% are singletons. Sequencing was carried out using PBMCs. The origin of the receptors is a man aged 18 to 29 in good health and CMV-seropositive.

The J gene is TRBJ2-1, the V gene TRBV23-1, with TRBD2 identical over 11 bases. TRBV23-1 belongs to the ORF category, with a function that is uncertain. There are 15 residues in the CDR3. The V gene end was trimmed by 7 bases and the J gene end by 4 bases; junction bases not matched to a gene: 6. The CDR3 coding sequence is TGCGCCAGCAACCATAGCGGGGGGGTTTACAATGAGCAGTTCTTC. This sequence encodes CASNHSGGVYNEQFF.

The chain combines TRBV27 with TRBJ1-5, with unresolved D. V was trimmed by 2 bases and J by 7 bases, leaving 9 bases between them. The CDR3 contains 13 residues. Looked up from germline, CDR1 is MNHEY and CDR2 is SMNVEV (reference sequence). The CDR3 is CASSLKSGQPQHF. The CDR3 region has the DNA TGTGCCAGCAGTTTAAAGTCAGGACAGCCCCAGCATTTT.

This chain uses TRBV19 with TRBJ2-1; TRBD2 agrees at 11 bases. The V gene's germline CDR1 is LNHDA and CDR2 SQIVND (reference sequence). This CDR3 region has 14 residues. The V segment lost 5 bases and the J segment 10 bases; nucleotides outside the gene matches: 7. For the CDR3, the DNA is TGTGCCAGTAGTGGCCTAGCGGGGGGTGGGGAGCAGTTCTTC. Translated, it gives CASSGLAGGGEQFF.

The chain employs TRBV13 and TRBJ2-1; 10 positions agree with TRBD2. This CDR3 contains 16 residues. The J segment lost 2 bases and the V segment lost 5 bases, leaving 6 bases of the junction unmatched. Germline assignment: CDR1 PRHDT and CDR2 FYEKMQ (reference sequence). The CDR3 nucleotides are TGTGCCAGCAGCCAGGATCTAGCGGGGGCCTACAATGAGCAGTTCTTC. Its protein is CASSQDLAGAYNEQFF.

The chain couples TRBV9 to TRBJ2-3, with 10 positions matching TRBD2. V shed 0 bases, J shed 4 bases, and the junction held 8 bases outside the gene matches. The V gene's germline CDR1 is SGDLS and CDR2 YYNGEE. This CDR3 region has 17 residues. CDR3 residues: CASSVGVSGGFADTQYF. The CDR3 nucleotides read TGTGCCAGCAGCGTAGGAGTTAGCGGGGGGTTTGCAGATACGCAGTATTTT. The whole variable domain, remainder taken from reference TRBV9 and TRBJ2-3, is DSGVTQTPKHLITATGQRVTLRCSPRSGDLSVYWYQQSLDQGLQFLIQYYNGEERAKGNILERFSAQQFPDLHSELNLSSLELGDSALYFCASSVGVSGGFADTQYFGPGTRLTVL.

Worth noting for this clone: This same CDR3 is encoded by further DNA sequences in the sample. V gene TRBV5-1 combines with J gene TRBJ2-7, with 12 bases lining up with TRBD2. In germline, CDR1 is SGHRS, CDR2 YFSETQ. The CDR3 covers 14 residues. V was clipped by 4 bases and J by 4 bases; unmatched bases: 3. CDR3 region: CASSPTSGGYEQYF. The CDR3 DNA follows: TGCGCCAGCAGCCCGACTAGCGGGGGATACGAGCAGTACTTC.

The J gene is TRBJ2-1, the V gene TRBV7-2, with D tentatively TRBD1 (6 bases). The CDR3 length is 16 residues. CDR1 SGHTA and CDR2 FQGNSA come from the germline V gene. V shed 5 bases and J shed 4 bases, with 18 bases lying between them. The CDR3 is CASSRDPRTEYNEQFF. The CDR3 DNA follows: TGTGCCAGCAGCCGAGACCCCAGGACAGAGTACAATGAGCAGTTCTTC.

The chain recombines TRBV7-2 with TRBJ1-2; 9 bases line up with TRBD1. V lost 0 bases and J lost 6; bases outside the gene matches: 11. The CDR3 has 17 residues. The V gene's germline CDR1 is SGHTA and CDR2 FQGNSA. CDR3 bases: TGTGCCAGCAGCTTAGCGGTGGGGACAGGGTCTCGTAATGGCTACACCTTC. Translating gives CASSLAVGTGSRNGYTF. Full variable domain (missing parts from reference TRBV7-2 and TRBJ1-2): GAGVSQSPSNKVTEKGKDVELRCDPISGHTALYWYRQSLGQGLEFLIYFQGNSAPDKSGLPSDRFSAERTGGSVSTLTIQRTQQEDSAVYLCASSLAVGTGSRNGYTFGSGTRLTVV.

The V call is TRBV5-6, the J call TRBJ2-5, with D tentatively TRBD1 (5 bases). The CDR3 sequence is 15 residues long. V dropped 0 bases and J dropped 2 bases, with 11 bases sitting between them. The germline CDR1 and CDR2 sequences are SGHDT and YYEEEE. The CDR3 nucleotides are TGTGCCAGCAGCTTGGATGTCAGGGTACAAGAGACCCAGTACTTC. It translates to CASSLDVRVQETQYF.

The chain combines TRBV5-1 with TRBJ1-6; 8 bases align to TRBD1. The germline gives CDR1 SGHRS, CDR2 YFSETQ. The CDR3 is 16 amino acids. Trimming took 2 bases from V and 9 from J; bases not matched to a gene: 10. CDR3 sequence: CASSLHSTGERSPLHF. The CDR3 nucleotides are TGCGCCAGCAGCTTACATTCGACAGGGGAACGTTCACCCCTCCACTTT.

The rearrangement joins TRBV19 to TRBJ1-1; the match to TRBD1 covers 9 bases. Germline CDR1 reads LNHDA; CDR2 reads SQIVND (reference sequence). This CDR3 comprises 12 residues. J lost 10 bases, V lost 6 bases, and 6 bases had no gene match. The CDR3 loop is CASSLYRGRAFF. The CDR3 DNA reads TGTGCCAGTAGCCTCTACAGGGGGCGAGCTTTCTTT.

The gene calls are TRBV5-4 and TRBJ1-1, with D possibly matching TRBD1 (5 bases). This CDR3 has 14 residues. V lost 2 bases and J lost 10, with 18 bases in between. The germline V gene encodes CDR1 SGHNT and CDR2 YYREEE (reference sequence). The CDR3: CASSFGRATEGAFF. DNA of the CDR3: TGTGCCAGCAGCTTTGGCAGGGCAACGGAGGGAGCTTTCTTT.

CDR3 in amino acids: CASSSLQGTLNTEAFF. CDR3 bases: TGTGCCAGCAGCTCTCTACAGGGAACCTTGAACACTGAAGCTTTCTTT. The V call is TRBV7-9, the J call TRBJ1-1, with D possibly matching TRBD1 (6 bases). Trimming shortened V by 4 bases and J by 0 bases, and 15 bases separated the two germline ends. Germline CDR1 and CDR2: SEHNR and FQNEAQ (reference sequence). This CDR3 comprises 16 residues.

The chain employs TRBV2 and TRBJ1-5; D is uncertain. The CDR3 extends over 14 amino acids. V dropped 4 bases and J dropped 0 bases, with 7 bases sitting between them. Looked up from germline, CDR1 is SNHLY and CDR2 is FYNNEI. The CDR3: CASSAGYSNQPQHF. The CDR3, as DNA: TGTGCCAGCAGTGCGGGGTATAGCAATCAGCCCCAGCATTTT.

The CDR3 DNA sequence: TGTGCCAGCAGGGCCGGGACAGTCAATTCACCCCTCCACTTT. Translation: CASRAGTVNSPLHF. This chain connects TRBV25-1 to TRBJ1-6; 7 bases map to TRBD1. Germline loops: CDR1 MGHDK, CDR2 SYGVNS. CDR3 length equals 14 residues. Unmatched junction bases numbered 6, after V lost 6 bases and J lost 7 bases.

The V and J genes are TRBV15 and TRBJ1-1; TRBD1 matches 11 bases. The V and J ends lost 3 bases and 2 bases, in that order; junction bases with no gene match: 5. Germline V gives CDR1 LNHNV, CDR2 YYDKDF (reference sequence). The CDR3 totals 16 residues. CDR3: CATSSTRTGGNTEAFF. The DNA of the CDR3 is TGTGCCACCAGCAGTACCCGGACAGGGGGCAACACTGAAGCTTTCTTT.

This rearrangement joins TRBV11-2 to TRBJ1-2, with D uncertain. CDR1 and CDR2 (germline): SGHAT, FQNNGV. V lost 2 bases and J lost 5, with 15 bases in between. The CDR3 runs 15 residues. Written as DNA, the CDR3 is TGTGCCAGCAGCTTATTCTCACCGAGGTCTTATGGCTACACCTTC. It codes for CASSLFSPRSYGYTF.

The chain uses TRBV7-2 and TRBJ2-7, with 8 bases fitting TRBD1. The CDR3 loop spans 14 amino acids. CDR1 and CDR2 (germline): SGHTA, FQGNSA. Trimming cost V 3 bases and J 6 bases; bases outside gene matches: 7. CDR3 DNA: TGTGCCAGCAGCTTTTGGACAGGGCCTTCCGAGCAGTACTTC. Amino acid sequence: CASSFWTGPSEQYF.

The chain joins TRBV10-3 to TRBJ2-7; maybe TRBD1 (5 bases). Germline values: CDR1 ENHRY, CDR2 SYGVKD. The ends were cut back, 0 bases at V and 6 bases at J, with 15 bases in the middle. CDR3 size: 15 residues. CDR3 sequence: CAISESRTSVVEQYF. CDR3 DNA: TGTGCCATCAGTGAGTCCCGGACATCAGTCGTCGAGCAGTACTTC.

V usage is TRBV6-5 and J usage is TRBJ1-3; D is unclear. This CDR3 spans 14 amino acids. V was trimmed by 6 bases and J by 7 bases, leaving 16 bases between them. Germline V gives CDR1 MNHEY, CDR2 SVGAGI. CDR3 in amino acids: CASSPMSGGNTIYF. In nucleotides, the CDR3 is TGTGCCAGCAGCCCTATGTCGGGTGGGAACACCATATATTTT.

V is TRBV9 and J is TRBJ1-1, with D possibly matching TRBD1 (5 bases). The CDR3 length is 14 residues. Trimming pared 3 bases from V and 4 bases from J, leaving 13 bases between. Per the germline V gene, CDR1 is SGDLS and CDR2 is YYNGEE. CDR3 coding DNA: TGTGCCAGCAGCGCAAAAGGAGGGGTCACTGAAGCTTTCTTT. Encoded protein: CASSAKGGVTEAFF.

The CDR3 spells CASKVGGALNTEAFF. In DNA, the CDR3 is TGTGCCAGTAAGGTGGGGGGGGCCTTGAACACTGAAGCTTTCTTT. The chain carries TRBV19 and TRBJ1-1, with D maybe TRBD1 (6 bases). Trimming pared 7 bases from V and 0 bases from J, leaving 15 bases between. Germline V CDR1 and CDR2: LNHDA, SQIVND (reference sequence). The CDR3 is 15 amino acids.

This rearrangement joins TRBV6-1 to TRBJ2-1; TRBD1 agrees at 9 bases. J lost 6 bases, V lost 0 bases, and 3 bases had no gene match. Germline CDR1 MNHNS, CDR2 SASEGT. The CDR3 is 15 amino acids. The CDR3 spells CASSEAGQGFNEQFF. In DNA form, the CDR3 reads TGTGCCAGCAGTGAAGCGGGACAGGGTTTCAATGAGCAGTTCTTC.

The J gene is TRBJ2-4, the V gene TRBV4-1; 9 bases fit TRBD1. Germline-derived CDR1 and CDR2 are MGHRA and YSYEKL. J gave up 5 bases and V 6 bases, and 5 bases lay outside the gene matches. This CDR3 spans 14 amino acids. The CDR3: CASRETGGENIQYF. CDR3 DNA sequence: TGCGCCAGCAGGGAGACAGGGGGTGAAAACATTCAGTACTTC.

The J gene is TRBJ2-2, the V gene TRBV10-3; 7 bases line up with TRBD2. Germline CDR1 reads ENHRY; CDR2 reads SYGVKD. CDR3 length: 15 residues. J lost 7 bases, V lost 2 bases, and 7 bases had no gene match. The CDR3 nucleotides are TGTGCCATCAGTGAGGATCGGGGGGTGGTCGGGGAGCTGTTTTTT. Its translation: CAISEDRGVVGELFF.